Presented here are 2 T cell receptor beta chains from one specimen sequenced in a study of cytotoxic CD8 clonotypes in ibrutinib-treated CLL. The assay was immunoSEQ multiplex PCR, and TCRdb's table has in-frame clones only and misses some. The data hold some 350,000 clones, with over 55% observed a single time. The sample was PBMCs, taken after 36 months of ibrutinib treatment. The receptors were sampled from a human donor with chronic lymphocytic leukemia.

This clone was seen just once. This chain links TRBV4-3 with TRBJ2-1; D could derive from TRBD1 or TRBD2 (5 bases each). The CDR3 is 17 amino acids. Germline V gene lookup returns CDR1 LGHNA and CDR2 YSLEER. Trimming took off 0 bases at V and 6 bases at J, with 18 bases between the two ends. The CDR3, as DNA: TGCGCCAGCAGCCAAGATGGAAGACTAACAGGAGGCAATGAGCAGTTCTTC. Its protein is CASSQDGRLTGGNEQFF.

The V call is TRBV9, the J call TRBJ1-2; D not resolved. Trimming shortened V by 3 bases and J by 7 bases, and 19 bases separated the two germline ends. The CDR3 contains 15 residues. CDR1 is SGDLS, CDR2 YYNGEE, per germline. CDR3: CASSGKRAEIGGYTF. DNA of the CDR3: TGTGCCAGCAGCGGAAAACGGGCAGAGATTGGTGGCTACACCTTC. Filled out from reference TRBV9 and TRBJ1-2, the complete variable domain reads DSGVTQTPKHLITATGQRVTLRCSPRSGDLSVYWYQQSLDQGLQFLIQYYNGEERAKGNILERFSAQQFPDLHSELNLSSLELGDSALYFCASSGKRAEIGGYTFGSGTRLTVV.